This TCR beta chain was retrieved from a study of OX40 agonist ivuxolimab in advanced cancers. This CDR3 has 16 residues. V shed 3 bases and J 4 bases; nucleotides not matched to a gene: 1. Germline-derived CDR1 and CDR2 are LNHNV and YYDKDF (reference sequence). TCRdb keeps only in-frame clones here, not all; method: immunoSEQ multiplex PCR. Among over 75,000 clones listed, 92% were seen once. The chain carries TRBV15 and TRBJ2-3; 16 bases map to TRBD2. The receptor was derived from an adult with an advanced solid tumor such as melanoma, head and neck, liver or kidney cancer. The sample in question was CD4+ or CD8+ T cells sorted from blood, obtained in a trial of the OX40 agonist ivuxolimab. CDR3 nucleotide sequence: TGTGCCACCAGCAGGGGACTAGCGGGAGGGCCAGATACGCAGTATTTT. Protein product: CATSRGLAGGPDTQYF.